Included here is one T cell receptor beta chain sequence, with context. The antigen is unknown. The sample originates from a study of OX40 agonist ivuxolimab in advanced cancers. Study results and limitations: Both CD4+ and CD8+ T cell populations in blood had undergone clonal expansion by week 6 at 0.1 to 3.0 mg/kg.

The protocol was immunoSEQ multiplex PCR, while the TCRdb copy is restricted to in-frame clones and leaves out a portion. The sample consists of approximately 58,000 clones, 75% to 90% of them appearing once. This CDR3 has 14 residues. CDR1 and CDR2 (germline): SGHRS, YFSETQ. J gave up 5 bases and V 4 bases, and 7 bases lay outside the gene matches. This chain links TRBV5-1 with TRBJ2-7, with 9 bases fitting TRBD1. The TCR sequence derives from an adult with an advanced solid tumor such as melanoma, head and neck, liver or kidney cancer. The specimen was CD4+ or CD8+ T cells sorted from blood, collected in a trial of the OX40 agonist ivuxolimab. CDR3 sequence: CASSLGQGPHEQYF. CDR3 nucleotides: TGCGCCAGCAGCCTGGGACAGGGACCCCACGAGCAGTACTTC.